This TCR beta chain was obtained from a study of blood T cells in healthy people across ages. The V gene lost 0 bases and the J gene lost 6 bases, with 15 bases spanning the gap. The germline gives CDR1 SGHRS, CDR2 YFSETQ. CDR3 length: 15 amino acids. A second roughly 7 to 11 cycle PCR used barcoded and J-beta primers. TCRdb re-derived calls from the 5' RACE reads in MiXCR, one entry per CDR3 protein. In the table there are roughly 1.9 million distinct CDR3 sequences, about 39% of which are singletons. Sequenced sample: blood. The chain is built from TRBV5-1 and TRBJ1-2; D possibly corresponds to TRBD1 (5 bases). The clonotype originates from a human donor in good health. Here the CDR3 DNA reads TGCGCCAGCAGCTTGGGGGACGGAAGTATTAATGGCTACACCTTC. Translating it yields CASSLGDGSINGYTF.